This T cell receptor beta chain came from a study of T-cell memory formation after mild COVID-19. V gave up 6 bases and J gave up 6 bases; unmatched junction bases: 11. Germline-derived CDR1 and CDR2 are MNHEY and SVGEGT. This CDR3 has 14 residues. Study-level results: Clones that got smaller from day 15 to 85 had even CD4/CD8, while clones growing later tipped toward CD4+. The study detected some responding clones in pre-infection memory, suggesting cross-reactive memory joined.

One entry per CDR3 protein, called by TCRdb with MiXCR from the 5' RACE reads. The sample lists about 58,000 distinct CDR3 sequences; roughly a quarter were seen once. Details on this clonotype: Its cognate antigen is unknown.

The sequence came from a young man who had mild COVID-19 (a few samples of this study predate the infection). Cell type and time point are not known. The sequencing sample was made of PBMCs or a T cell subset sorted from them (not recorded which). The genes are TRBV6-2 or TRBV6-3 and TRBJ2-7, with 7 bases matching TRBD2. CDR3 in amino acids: CASSWTSRPSEQYF. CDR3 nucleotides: TGTGCCAGCAGCTGGACTAGTCGCCCCAGCGAGCAGTACTTC.